This TCR beta chain emerged from a study of cytomegalovirus exposure and HLA in healthy donors. V shed 4 bases and J shed 3 bases, with 15 bases lying between them. This CDR3 is built from 15 residues. From germline, CDR1 is MDHEN and CDR2 SYDVKM. PCR involved 60 Vbeta and 13 Jbeta primers. The data were produced by immunoSEQ multiplex PCR, yet TCRdb's version contains in-frame clones alone and is incomplete. The sample consists of over 150,000 clones, 80% of them appearing once. Sequenced input: PBMCs. The origin of this receptor is a man aged 30 to 45 in good health and CMV-seropositive. V gene TRBV28 combines with J gene TRBJ1-2, with D hard to call. The CDR3, as DNA: TGTGCCAGCAGTTGGGAGTCAGCGGGTGACTATGGCTACACCTTC. The encoded protein is CASSWESAGDYGYTF.